A selection of T cell receptor beta chains follows, all from one sample in a study of blood T cell repertoires in COVID-19. Data came from immunoSEQ multiplex PCR; TCRdb stores just in-frame clones and leaves some out. The repertoire holds some 250,000 clones, with 80% to 90% as singletons. Sequencing was carried out using PBMCs or T cells enriched from blood (not recorded which). Receptor source: a woman in her forties or fifties who had recovered from COVID-19. The CDR3 runs from the conserved cysteine through the conserved F or W. D genes are given only for firm matches. Clone size is shown for a subset of rows, as once, few, many or a class of expanded clone.

v_call	clone_size	j_call	d_call	cdr3_length	cdr3_aa	cdr3_nt
TRBV19	.	TRBJ2-3	TRBD1	14	CASTGQGITDTQYF	TGTGCCAGTACCGGACAGGGGATCACAGATACGCAGTATTTT
TRBV13	.	TRBJ1-1	.	15	CASSLRAGVNTEAFF	TGTGCCAGCAGCTTACGGGCAGGGGTGAACACTGAAGCTTTCTTT
TRBV5-8	.	TRBJ2-3	.	17	CASSSRRWRGSTDTQYF	TGTGCCAGCAGCTCCAGAAGGTGGAGGGGTAGCACAGATACGCAGTATTTT
TRBV13	.	TRBJ2-7	TRBD2	14	CASRGPSGSYEQYF	TGTGCCAGCAGGGGCCCTAGCGGGAGCTACGAGCAGTACTTC
TRBV3-1/TRBV3-2	.	TRBJ2-7	TRBD2	18	CASSESVSSGRVLREQYF	TGTGCCAGCAGTGAAAGCGTGTCTAGCGGGAGGGTCCTCCGCGAGCAGTACTTC
TRBV6-5	.	TRBJ1-2	TRBD1	13	CASKGQNNYGYTF	TGTGCCAGCAAGGGACAGAACAACTATGGCTACACCTTC
TRBV18	.	TRBJ2-7	.	16	CASSRTDRGSAYEQYF	TGTGCCAGCTCACGGACGGACAGAGGCTCGGCCTACGAGCAGTACTTC
TRBV3-1/TRBV3-2	few	TRBJ2-1	TRBD2	15	CASSQVLAGGDEQFF	TGTGCCAGCAGCCAAGTCCTCGCGGGAGGGGATGAGCAGTTCTTC
TRBV10-3	.	TRBJ1-2	TRBD1	15	CAISPDRATNYGYTF	TGTGCCATCAGTCCGGACAGGGCAACTAACTATGGCTACACCTTC
TRBV13	.	TRBJ2-1	.	15	CASSKEIAPQNEQFF	TGTGCCAGCAGCAAGGAGATAGCGCCTCAGAATGAGCAGTTCTTC
TRBV21-1	.	TRBJ2-7	.	18	CASSKGGTSGSRLWEQYF	TGTGCCAGCAGCAAAGGAGGGACTAGCGGGAGTCGGTTATGGGAGCAGTACTTC
TRBV19	.	TRBJ1-5	.	16	CASSIEGRGGGQPQHF	TGTGCCAGTAGTATAGAGGGGCGGGGCGGGGGTCAGCCCCAGCATTTT
TRBV5-4	.	TRBJ1-1	TRBD1	12	CASSPQGTEAFF	TGTGCCAGCAGCCCACAGGGGACTGAAGCTTTCTTT